This TCR beta chain emerged from a study of blood T cell repertoires in COVID-19. Study information: Sources were T cells, B-cell-depleted T cells, or PBMCs; the material itself was cDNA or gDNA.

Original data processing: Cell counts per sample came from amplifying reference gene primers. This table comes from immunoSEQ multiplex PCR, and its TCRdb copy is limited to in-frame clones, with some not included. V, J and clone size reflect that table, while D and trimming were determined from the DNA. The sample yields some 460,000 clones, 85% to 90% seen once. Germline V gene lookup returns CDR1 SGHTA and CDR2 FQGNSA. The CDR3 loop spans 15 amino acids. Trimming cost V 4 bases and J 3 bases; bases outside gene matches: 6. The chain uses TRBV7-2 and TRBJ2-7; 10 positions agree with TRBD2. Sequences were obtained from peripheral blood. This TCR was recovered from a woman aged 25 to 39 with acute or convalescent COVID-19. In DNA form, the CDR3 reads TGTGCCAGCAGCTCCGGGGTAGCGGGGGGCTACGAGCAGTACTTC. This translates into CASSSGVAGGYEQYF.